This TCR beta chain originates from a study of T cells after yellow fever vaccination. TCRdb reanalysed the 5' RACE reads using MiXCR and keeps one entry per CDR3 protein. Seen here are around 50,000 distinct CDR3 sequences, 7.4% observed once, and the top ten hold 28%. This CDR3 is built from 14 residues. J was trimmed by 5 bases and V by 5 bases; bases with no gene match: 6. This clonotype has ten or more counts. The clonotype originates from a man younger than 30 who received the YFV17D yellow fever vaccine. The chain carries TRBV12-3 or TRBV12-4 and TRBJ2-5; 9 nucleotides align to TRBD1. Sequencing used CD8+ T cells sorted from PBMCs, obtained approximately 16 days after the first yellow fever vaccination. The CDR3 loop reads CASSGDREAETQYF. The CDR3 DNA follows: TGTGCCAGCAGTGGGGACAGGGAAGCGGAGACCCAGTACTTC.